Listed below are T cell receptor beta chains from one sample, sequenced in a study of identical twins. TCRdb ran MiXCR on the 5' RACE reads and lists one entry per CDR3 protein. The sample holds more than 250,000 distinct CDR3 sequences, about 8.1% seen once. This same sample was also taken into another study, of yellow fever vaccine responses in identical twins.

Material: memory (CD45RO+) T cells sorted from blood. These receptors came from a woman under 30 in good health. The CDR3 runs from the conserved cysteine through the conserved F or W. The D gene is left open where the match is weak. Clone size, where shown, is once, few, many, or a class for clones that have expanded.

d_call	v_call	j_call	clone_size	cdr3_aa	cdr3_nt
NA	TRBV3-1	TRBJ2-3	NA	CASIQARRDTQYF	TGTGCCAGCATCCAAGCGAGAAGAGATACGCAGTATTTT
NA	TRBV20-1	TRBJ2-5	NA	CSARDWSGGETQYF	TGCAGTGCTAGAGATTGGTCTGGTGGTGAGACCCAGTACTTC
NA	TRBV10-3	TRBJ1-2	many	CAISDRDGYTF	TGTGCCATCAGTGACCGGGATGGCTACACCTTC
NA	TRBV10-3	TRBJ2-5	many	CAISNLAQETQYF	TGTGCCATCAGTAACCTCGCCCAAGAGACCCAGTACTTC
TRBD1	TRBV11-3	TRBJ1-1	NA	CASSLGGQGRTEAFF	TGTGCCAGCAGCTTAGGGGGACAGGGGAGGACTGAAGCTTTCTTT
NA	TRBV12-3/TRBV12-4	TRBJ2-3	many	CASLPAGRSTDTQYF	TGTGCCAGTCTGCCTGCGGGGAGAAGCACAGATACGCAGTATTTT
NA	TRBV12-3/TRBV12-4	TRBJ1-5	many	CASSFRAQPQHF	TGTGCCAGCAGTTTCAGGGCGCAGCCCCAGCATTTT
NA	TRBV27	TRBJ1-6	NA	CASSESGSSYNSPLHF	TGTGCCAGCAGTGAGTCAGGGAGCTCCTATAATTCACCCCTCCACTTT
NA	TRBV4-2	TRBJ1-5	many	CASSQDGLWEQPQHF	TGTGCCAGCAGCCAAGATGGTCTTTGGGAACAGCCCCAGCATTTT
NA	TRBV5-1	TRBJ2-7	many	CASSNPGLDYEQYF	TGCGCCAGCAGCAACCCGGGACTCGATTACGAGCAGTACTTC
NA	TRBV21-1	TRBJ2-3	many	CASTPARGTDTQYF	TGTGCCAGCACCCCCGCACGGGGCACAGATACGCAGTATTTT
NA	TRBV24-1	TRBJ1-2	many	CATSDVGYGYTF	TGTGCCACCAGTGATGTTGGCTATGGCTACACCTTC
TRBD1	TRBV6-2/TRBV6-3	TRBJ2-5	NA	CASIDGDRTKETQYF	TGTGCCAGCATTGACGGGGACAGGACTAAAGAGACCCAGTACTTC
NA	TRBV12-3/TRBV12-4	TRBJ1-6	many	CASSLALGQATNSPLHF	TGTGCCAGCAGTTTAGCGCTCGGGCAGGCGACGAATTCACCCCTCCACTTT
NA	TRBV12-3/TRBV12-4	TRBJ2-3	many	CASSLGPTTDTQYF	TGTGCCAGCAGTTTAGGCCCAACCACAGATACGCAGTATTTT
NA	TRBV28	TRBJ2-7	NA	CASSPWGDTTYEQYF	TGTGCCAGCAGTCCATGGGGGGACACCACCTACGAGCAGTACTTC
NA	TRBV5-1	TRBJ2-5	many	CASSHFATLQETQYF	TGCGCCAGCAGCCACTTCGCCACCTTACAAGAGACCCAGTACTTC
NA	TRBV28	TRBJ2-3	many	CASTPLVGTDTQYF	TGTGCCAGCACCCCGCTAGTCGGCACAGATACGCAGTATTTT
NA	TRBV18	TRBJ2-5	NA	CASSPYGADKRKTQYF	TGTGCCAGCTCACCATACGGTGCCGATAAGAGGAAGACCCAGTACTTC
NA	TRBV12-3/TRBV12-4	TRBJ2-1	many	CASNTARLSSYNEQFF	TGTGCCAGCAACACAGCCAGACTAAGCTCCTACAATGAGCAGTTCTTC
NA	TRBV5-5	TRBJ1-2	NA	CASSLSAGGYTF	TGTGCCAGCAGCTTGTCCGCAGGGGGCTACACCTTC
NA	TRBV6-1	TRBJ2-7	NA	CASSLGHLKREQYF	TGTGCCAGCAGCCTAGGACATCTAAAGCGCGAGCAGTACTTC
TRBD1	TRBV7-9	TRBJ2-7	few	CASRGQTYEQYF	TGTGCCAGCAGGGGACAGACCTACGAGCAGTACTTC
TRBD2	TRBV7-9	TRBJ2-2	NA	CASSRGEVNTGELFF	TGTGCCAGCAGTCGGGGGGAGGTGAACACCGGGGAGCTGTTTTTT
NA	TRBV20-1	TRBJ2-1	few	CSARDTVNNEQFF	TGCAGTGCTAGAGATACAGTAAACAATGAGCAGTTCTTC
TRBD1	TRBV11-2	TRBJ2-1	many	CASSLRTGANEQFF	TGTGCCAGCAGCTTGCGGACAGGGGCAAATGAGCAGTTCTTC
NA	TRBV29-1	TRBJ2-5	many	CSVEDGGSLETQYF	TGCAGCGTTGAAGATGGAGGCAGTCTTGAGACCCAGTACTTC
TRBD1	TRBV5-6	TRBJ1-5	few	CASSLRQGRGNQPQHF	TGTGCCAGCAGCCTAAGACAGGGAAGAGGCAATCAGCCCCAGCATTTT
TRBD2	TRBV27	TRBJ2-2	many	CASVKLAGYSGELFF	TGTGCCAGCGTAAAACTAGCGGGATATTCCGGGGAGCTGTTTTTT
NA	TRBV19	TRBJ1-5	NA	CASSIPLDRTFNQPQHF	TGTGCCAGTAGTATCCCCCTCGACAGAACTTTCAATCAGCCCCAGCATTTT
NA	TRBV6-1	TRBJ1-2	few	CATSTDLYGYTF	TGTGCTACGTCGACGGACCTCTATGGCTACACCTTC
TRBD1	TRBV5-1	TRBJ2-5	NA	CASSLGAGGAETQYF	TGCGCCAGCAGCTTGGGGGCAGGGGGCGCGGAGACCCAGTACTTC
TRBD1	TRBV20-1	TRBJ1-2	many	CSARNSGTGENYGYTF	TGCAGTGCTAGGAACTCCGGGACAGGGGAAAACTATGGCTACACCTTC
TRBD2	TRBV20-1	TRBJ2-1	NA	CSARDQLTLGSGGVNEQFF	TGCAGTGCTAGAGATCAACTCACACTGGGTAGCGGGGGGGTTAATGAGCAGTTCTTC
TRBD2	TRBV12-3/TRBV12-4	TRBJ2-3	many	CASNYAGVQIDTQYF	TGTGCCAGCAATTACGCGGGAGTTCAGATAGATACGCAGTATTTT
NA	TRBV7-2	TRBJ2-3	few	CASSPEISTDTQYF	TGTGCCAGCAGCCCCGAGATAAGCACAGATACGCAGTATTTT
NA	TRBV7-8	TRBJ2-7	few	CASTMGAGRESYEQYF	TGTGCCAGCACCATGGGTGCGGGACGGGAGAGCTACGAGCAGTACTTC
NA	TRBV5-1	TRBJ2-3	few	CASSFGSGLSTDTQYF	TGCGCCAGCAGCTTTGGGTCGGGGTTGAGCACAGATACGCAGTATTTT
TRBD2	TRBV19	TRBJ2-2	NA	CASSLAGVNTGELFF	TGTGCCAGTAGTTTAGCGGGAGTAAACACCGGGGAGCTGTTTTTT
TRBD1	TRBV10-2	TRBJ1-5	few	CASSDSRGNQPQHF	TGCGCCAGCAGTGATTCCAGGGGGAATCAGCCCCAGCATTTT
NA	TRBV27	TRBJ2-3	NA	CASSLLGGGTQYF	TGTGCCAGCAGTTTATTGGGGGGAGGAACGCAGTATTTT
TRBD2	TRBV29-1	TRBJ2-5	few	CSGSGGREVEETQYF	TGCAGCGGATCGGGTGGGCGGGAGGTCGAAGAGACCCAGTACTTC
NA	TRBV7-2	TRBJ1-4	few	CASSLGPSSTNEKLFF	TGTGCCAGCAGCTTAGGGCCCAGCAGTACTAATGAAAAACTGTTTTTT
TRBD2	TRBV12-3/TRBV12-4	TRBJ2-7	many	CASSSSGSTYEQYF	TGTGCCAGCAGTTCTAGCGGGAGTACCTACGAGCAGTACTTC
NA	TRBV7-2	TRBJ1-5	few	CASSFQGGNQPQHF	TGTGCCAGCAGTTTCCAGGGTGGCAATCAGCCCCAGCATTTT
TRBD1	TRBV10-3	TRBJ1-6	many	CAIRGQASSYNSPLHF	TGTGCCATCAGGGGACAGGCGAGCTCCTATAATTCACCCCTCCACTTT
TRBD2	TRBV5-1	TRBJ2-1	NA	CASSSGLAGADEQFF	TGCGCCAGCAGCTCTGGACTAGCGGGGGCGGATGAGCAGTTCTTC
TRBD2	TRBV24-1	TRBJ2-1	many	CATSDPSSGRAYEQFF	TGTGCCACCAGTGATCCCTCTAGCGGGAGGGCGTATGAGCAGTTCTTC
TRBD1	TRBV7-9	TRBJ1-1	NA	CASSAGQDLNTEAFF	TGTGCCAGCAGCGCGGGACAGGACCTGAACACTGAAGCTTTCTTT
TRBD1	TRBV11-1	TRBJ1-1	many	CASSKPTWGTGAFGTEAFF	TGTGCCAGCAGCAAGCCAACGTGGGGCACAGGGGCTTTTGGGACTGAAGCTTTCTTT
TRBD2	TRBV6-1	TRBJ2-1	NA	CASSPPGGGVPNEQFF	TGTGCCAGCAGTCCCCCGGGGGGGGGCGTCCCTAATGAGCAGTTCTTC
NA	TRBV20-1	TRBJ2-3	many	CSARERGPADTQYF	TGCAGTGCTAGAGAGAGGGGTCCCGCAGATACGCAGTATTTT
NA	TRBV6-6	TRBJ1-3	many	CASSLDLSGNTIYF	TGTGCCAGCAGTCTGGACCTATCTGGAAACACCATATATTTT
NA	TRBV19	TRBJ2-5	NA	CASSVQANQETQYF	TGTGCCAGTAGTGTCCAGGCAAATCAAGAGACCCAGTACTTC
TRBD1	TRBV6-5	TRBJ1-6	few	CASSYLAGGNSPLHF	TGTGCCAGCAGTTACTTGGCAGGGGGGAATTCACCCCTCCACTTT